The 20 T cell receptor beta chains below all came from one sample that was sequenced in a study of blood T cell repertoires in COVID-19 (dated by TCRdb to the early 2020s). Library prep was done by the immunoSEQ multiplex PCR assay. TCRdb obtained this table from immuneACCESS and retained in-frame rearrangements with V and J assigned. These tables miss some clones; where compared with another copy, unresolved V genes account for less than half of the shortfall, and the remainder is unexplained. This sample has 170,000 or so clones in its table, and around nine tenths of those were observed once. Jointly, the top ten make up just under 0.9% of the sample. Sequencing was carried out using peripheral blood. The receptors stem from a woman aged 18-29 years who had recovered from COVID-19.

This chain joins TRBV19 and TRBJ1-1; D not resolved. In germline, CDR1 is LNHDA, CDR2 SQIVND (reference sequence). CDR3 size: 10 residues. Trimming shortened V by 8 bases and J by 5 bases, and 6 bases separated the two germline ends. Here the CDR3 DNA reads TGTGCCAGTTTGAGGACTGAAGCTTTCTTT. This sequence encodes CASLRTEAFF.

This chain connects TRBV9 to TRBJ1-5, with TRBD1 matching 7 bases. V gave up 1 base and J gave up 3 bases; unmatched junction bases: 1. CDR1 is SGDLS, CDR2 YYNGEE, per germline. The CDR3 is made up of 14 amino acids. CDR3 in amino acids: CASSVQGVNQPQHF. The DNA of the CDR3 is TGTGCCAGCAGCGTACAGGGGGTCAATCAGCCCCAGCATTTT.

This rearrangement joins TRBV7-9 to TRBJ2-1, with 7 bases identical to TRBD1. This CDR3 comprises 17 residues. Germline V lookup: CDR1 SEHNR, CDR2 FQNEAQ (reference sequence). V lost 3 bases to trimming and J lost 1 base; unmatched junction nucleotides: 9. CDR3 amino acids: CASSFSRDSNSYNEQFF. In nucleotides, the CDR3 is TGTGCCAGCAGCTTTAGCCGGGACAGCAATTCCTACAATGAGCAGTTCTTC.

The chain is built from TRBV5-4 and TRBJ2-3; 7 nucleotides match TRBD2. The germline V gene encodes CDR1 SGHNT and CDR2 YYREEE (reference sequence). V was pared by 0 bases and J by 0 bases, with 7 bases of the junction left unmatched. The CDR3 is 17 amino acids. Here the CDR3 reads CASSLAGSAGSTDTQYF. The CDR3 DNA follows: TGTGCCAGCAGCTTGGCCGGTTCAGCGGGGAGCACAGATACGCAGTATTTT.

The J gene is TRBJ1-1, the V gene TRBV7-3, with D possibly matching TRBD1 (5 bases). This CDR3 contains 14 residues. Germline CDR1 and CDR2: SGHTA and FQGTGA. With 5 bases removed from V and 4 bases from J, the gap between germline ends came to 14 bases. The CDR3 loop reads CASSATGGGTEAFF. The CDR3 nucleotides read TGTGCCAGCAGCGCCACCGGGGGGGGCACTGAAGCTTTCTTT.

This clone was found once. V gene TRBV19 combines with J gene TRBJ1-1, with a possible D match to TRBD1 (6 bases). Germline assignment: CDR1 LNHDA and CDR2 SQIVND (reference sequence). The V end was cut by 5 bases, the J end by 1 base, with 11 bases between. There are 14 residues in the CDR3. The chain's CDR3 is CASSGGRQNTEAFF. DNA for the CDR3: TGTGCCAGTAGTGGGGGCAGGCAGAACACTGAAGCTTTCTTT. The entire variable domain, with the rest obtained from reference TRBV19 and TRBJ1-1, is as follows: DGGITQSPKYLFRKEGQNVTLSCEQNLNHDAMYWYRQDPGQGLRLIYYSQIVNDFQKGDIAEGYSVSREKKESFPLTVTSAQKNPTAFYLCASSGGRQNTEAFFGQGTRLTVV.

This clone was seen only once. V gene TRBV27 combines with J gene TRBJ1-2; 7 nucleotides match TRBD1. Germline values: CDR1 MNHEY, CDR2 SMNVEV (reference sequence). This CDR3 has 15 residues. The V and J ends lost 4 bases and 2 bases, in that order; junction bases with no gene match: 7. CDR3 loop: CASSSGTAFNYGYTF. CDR3 DNA sequence: TGTGCCAGCAGTTCCGGGACAGCCTTCAACTATGGCTACACCTTC.

This clone was counted once. V gene TRBV30 combines with J gene TRBJ1-6; 8 bases fit TRBD1. The CDR3 sequence is 15 residues long. Germline CDR1 and CDR2: GTSNPN and SVGIG (reference sequence). V lost 4 bases and J lost 6; bases outside the gene matches: 8. The CDR3 nucleotides are TGTGCCTGGATGGTGCAGGGGGCCCTTAATTCACCCCTCCACTTT. Translated: CAWMVQGALNSPLHF.

The V gene is TRBV19, the J gene TRBJ1-6; D is unresolved. This CDR3 is built from 13 residues. V lost 11 bases and J 7 bases, leaving 15 bases between the germline ends. Germline V gives CDR1 LNHDA, CDR2 SQIVND (reference sequence). Written as DNA, the CDR3 is TGTGCCGCCCAGGATAGGGAGAATTCACCCCTCCACTTT. It encodes CAAQDRENSPLHF.

The J gene is TRBJ2-7, the V gene TRBV5-1; 8 bases match TRBD2. V trimming: 4 bases; J trimming: 4 bases; junction bases outside the gene matches: 1. This CDR3 has 12 residues. Per the germline V gene, CDR1 is SGHRS and CDR2 is YFSETQ. In DNA, the CDR3 is TGCGCCAGCAGCCCGGGGGGGTACGAGCAGTACTTC. Translating gives CASSPGGYEQYF.

The table lists this clone with a count of one. The chain joins TRBV3-1 (or the pseudogene TRBV3-2) to TRBJ2-2; no reliable D call. V was shortened by 3 bases and J by 4 bases, with 12 bases between the two germline ends. Germline CDR1 LGHDT, CDR2 YNNKEL (reference sequence). The CDR3 has 15 residues. DNA of the CDR3: TGTGCCAGCAGCCAGCGTTTACTCGCCACCGGGGAGCTGTTTTTT. This gives the protein CASSQRLLATGELFF.

The CDR3 loop is CASGLFGRYGYTF. DNA for the CDR3: TGTGCTAGTGGTTTGTTCGGTCGATATGGCTACACCTTC. This rearrangement joins TRBV12-5 to TRBJ1-2; D call uncertain. Germline-derived CDR1 and CDR2 are LGHNT and FRNRAP. This CDR3 comprises 13 residues. The V and J ends lost 2 bases and 5 bases respectively, with 9 bases between them.

V and J are TRBV27 and TRBJ1-1; tentatively, D is TRBD1 (5 bases). The CDR3 runs to 14 residues. Germline assignment: CDR1 MNHEY and CDR2 SMNVEV (reference sequence). The ends were cut back, 3 bases at V and 0 bases at J, with 8 bases in the middle. CDR3 sequence reads: CASSFQGMNTEAFF. As DNA, the CDR3 is TGTGCCAGCAGTTTCCAGGGCATGAACACTGAAGCTTTCTTT.

J is TRBJ2-1 and V is TRBV3-1 (or the pseudogene TRBV3-2); a possible D gene is TRBD1 (5 bases). Trimming removed 6 bases from V and 8 bases from J, with 14 bases in between. The V gene's germline CDR1 is LGHDT and CDR2 YNNKEL (reference sequence). The CDR3 runs to 13 residues. This chain's CDR3 is CASSFLGAHEQFF. In nucleotides, the CDR3 is TGTGCCAGCAGTTTTCTAGGGGCACATGAGCAGTTCTTC.

This clone was seen just once. The chain uses TRBV2 and TRBJ2-3; 10 positions match TRBD2. Germline CDR1 and CDR2: SNHLY and FYNNEI. With 5 bases clipped from V and 4 bases from J, the junction kept 9 bases outside the gene matches. The CDR3 contains 16 residues. Here the CDR3 DNA reads TGTGCCAGCAGTTATATGAGCGGGGGGGTCGCAGATACGCAGTATTTT. Translation gives CASSYMSGGVADTQYF.

The gene calls are TRBV9 and TRBJ2-7; 13 nucleotides line up with TRBD2. Trimming at V came to 3 bases and at J to 4 bases, leaving 10 bases not matched to a gene. CDR1 is SGDLS, CDR2 YYNGEE, per germline. This CDR3 has 17 amino acids. CDR3 residues: CASSAKGLAGPLYEQYF. The CDR3 DNA sequence: TGTGCCAGCAGCGCTAAGGGACTAGCGGGGCCCTTATACGAGCAGTACTTC.

The chain uses TRBV7-9 and TRBJ1-2, with unresolved D. Trimming removed 11 bases at V and 2 bases at J, with 12 bases between. Germline CDR1 is SEHNR and CDR2 is FQNEAQ (reference sequence). The CDR3 is 12 amino acids. CDR3 nucleotides: TGTGCCTCGGGAGGGTTGAACTATGGCTACACCTTC. This translates into CASGGLNYGYTF.

This chain joins TRBV27 and TRBJ1-5, with D uncertain. The germline gives CDR1 MNHEY, CDR2 SMNVEV (reference sequence). V lost 6 bases, J lost 0 bases, and 18 bases lay in between. The CDR3 covers 17 residues. The CDR3 protein is CASRILASGFSNQPQHF. For the CDR3, the DNA is TGTGCCAGCAGAATCCTCGCGTCCGGGTTTAGCAATCAGCCCCAGCATTTT.

The V call is TRBV27, the J call TRBJ1-3; D gene unclear. The germline V and J ends were trimmed by 2 bases and 0 bases, with 5 bases remaining between them. Looked up from germline, CDR1 is MNHEY and CDR2 is SMNVEV (reference sequence). This CDR3 region has 14 residues. DNA of the CDR3: TGTGCCAGCAGTTTAGAGTACTCTGGAAACACCATATATTTT. This sequence encodes CASSLEYSGNTIYF.

V gene TRBV24-1 combines with J gene TRBJ2-1, with 7 positions matching TRBD2. The CDR3 runs to 16 residues. Germline V CDR1 and CDR2: KGHDR, SFDVKD. V lost 0 bases to trimming and J lost 8 bases; unmatched junction nucleotides: 9. The chain's CDR3 is CATSDLKRDGGDEQFF. DNA for the CDR3: TGTGCCACCAGTGATTTGAAGCGGGACGGAGGGGATGAGCAGTTCTTC.